The sample holds a few counts of the clone carrying this T cell receptor (beta chain). Its antigen is currently unknown. This entry belongs to a study of response to subunit inactivated influenza vaccine. Study-level points and caveats: Every seasonal influenza vaccination brings in few new T cells, the authors suggested.

Each CDR3 protein is one row after TCRdb ran MiXCR on the RT-PCR reads. The table records around 850,000 distinct CDR3 sequences, about a fifth of them present only once. The germline V gene has CDR1 ENHRY and CDR2 SYGVKD. There are 15 residues in the CDR3. Trimming took off 2 bases at V and 1 base at J, with 11 bases between the two ends. This clonotype was sampled from a man aged 45 to 65 who received an inactivated influenza vaccine. The starting material was PBMCs from blood, obtained around 5 days after vaccination. The J gene is TRBJ2-5, the V gene TRBV10-3; D call uncertain. Here the CDR3 DNA reads TGTGCCATCAGTGAGGCCGGGCACACCCAAGAGACCCAGTACTTC. This sequence encodes CAISEAGHTQETQYF.